Listed below are T cell receptor beta chains from one sample, sequenced in a study of identical twins. TCRdb re-analysed the 5' RACE reads in MiXCR, keeping a single row per CDR3 protein. This table has some 240,000 distinct CDR3 sequences, roughly a tenth appearing once. The sample taken for sequencing was memory T cells sorted from blood. The receptors come from a man aged 45-60 years in good health. The CDR3 runs from the conserved cysteine through the conserved F or W. D genes are given only for firm matches. Part of the rows lack a size; the others show once, few, many or a class for expanded clones.

clone size | J gene | V gene | D gene | CDR3 DNA | CDR3 protein
many | TRBJ1-2 | TRBV28 | - | TGTGCCAGCAGCTATCCGGGACACAACTATGGCTACACCTTC | CASSYPGHNYGYTF
- | TRBJ2-7 | TRBV2 | - | TGTGTCAGCAGTGGAGGGGGAAAGTCGGGCGAGCAGTACTTC | CVSSGGGKSGEQYF
- | TRBJ2-3 | TRBV6-5 | TRBD2 | TGTGCCAGCAGTTACGCCCGACTAGCAGCTAGCACAGATACGCAGTATTTT | CASSYARLAASTDTQYF
many | TRBJ1-4 | TRBV12-3/TRBV12-4 | - | TGCGCCAGCAGCTTACAGGGAACTAATGAAAAACTGTTTTTT | CASSLQGTNEKLFF
- | TRBJ2-6 | TRBV6-2/TRBV6-3 | - | TGTGCCAGCAGTTACTACGGTGGGGCCAACGTCCTGACTTTC | CASSYYGGANVLTF
many | TRBJ1-3 | TRBV4-2 | TRBD1 | TGTGCCAGCAGCCAAGGTGGGACAGGGCGAAACACCATATATTTT | CASSQGGTGRNTIYF
- | TRBJ1-2 | TRBV5-6 | - | TGTGCCAGCAGCTTGGTTTCAGGGACGGTCTATGGCTACACCTTC | CASSLVSGTVYGYTF
many | TRBJ2-7 | TRBV20-1 | - | TGCAGTGCTCAGGACGGGCTCTCCTACGAGCAGTACTTC | CSAQDGLSYEQYF
many | TRBJ1-5 | TRBV7-2 | - | TGTGCCAGCAGCTTAGTCTCTGCCAGAAACAATCAGCCCCAGCATTTT | CASSLVSARNNQPQHF
few | TRBJ2-7 | TRBV20-1 | TRBD2 | TGCAGTGCTAGAGACCGCCTAGCGGGAGCCCTACGAACCTACGAGCAGTACTTC | CSARDRLAGALRTYEQYF
- | TRBJ2-3 | TRBV20-1 | - | TGCAGTGCTAGAGATCCCGTGGGAGGCACAGATACGCAGTATTTT | CSARDPVGGTDTQYF
few | TRBJ2-3 | TRBV24-1 | - | TGTGCCACCAATGGAGGGGCGAGCACAGATACGCAGTATTTT | CATNGGASTDTQYF
many | TRBJ1-1 | TRBV5-1 | TRBD1 | TGCGCCAGCAGCTTGGCGGGACAGGGTTTGAACACTGAAGCTTTCTTT | CASSLAGQGLNTEAFF
many | TRBJ2-1 | TRBV6-5 | TRBD2 | TGTGCCAGCAGTTACTCTGGACTAGCGGAGATCAATGAGCAGTTCTTC | CASSYSGLAEINEQFF
- | TRBJ2-3 | TRBV12-3/TRBV12-4 | - | TGTGCCAGCAGCTTGGACCGACCTCTCCCCACGCAGTATTTT | CASSLDRPLPTQYF
few | TRBJ2-1 | TRBV7-2 | TRBD1 | TGTGCCAGCAGCGCCAGACAGGGGTACAATGAGCAGTTCTTC | CASSARQGYNEQFF
many | TRBJ2-5 | TRBV21-1 | - | TGTGCCAGCAGCAAAAATCCGGGCAAAGAGACCCAGTACTTC | CASSKNPGKETQYF
- | TRBJ2-5 | TRBV12-3/TRBV12-4 | - | TGTGCCAGCAGTTTAGCTGGGCTGCGGGAGACCCAGTACTTC | CASSLAGLRETQYF
- | TRBJ1-2 | TRBV7-9 | - | TGTGCCAGCAGCTTGCATTCAGTGCCCGTGGGTGGCTACACCTTC | CASSLHSVPVGGYTF
- | TRBJ1-1 | TRBV4-3 | - | TGCGCCAGCAGCCAAGAGACTCAAGGCCAGGGATCAAACACTGAAGCTTTCTTT | CASSQETQGQGSNTEAFF
few | TRBJ2-2 | TRBV20-1 | - | TGCAGTGCTAACAAGGGGCTGGGCACCGGGGAGCTGTTTTTT | CSANKGLGTGELFF
- | TRBJ2-4 | TRBV4-2 | - | TGTGCCAGCAGCCAAGAAAGAAGGGAGGCTATTCAGTACTTC | CASSQERREAIQYF
- | TRBJ2-3 | TRBV24-1 | TRBD1 | TGTGCCACCAGTGATTCATGGACAGGGGTGGCAGATACGCAGTATTTT | CATSDSWTGVADTQYF
many | TRBJ2-1 | TRBV6-1 | - | TGTGCCAGCAGTCAAGACCTTACAGGGTCCAATGAGCAGTTCTTC | CASSQDLTGSNEQFF
many | TRBJ2-3 | TRBV2 | - | TGTGCCAGCAGTGGAGAAGGCCTCAGCACAGATACGCAGTATTTT | CASSGEGLSTDTQYF
many | TRBJ2-7 | TRBV7-2 | TRBD1 | TGTGCCAGCAGCTTAGGTATAGTGGACAGGGCGGAGCAGTACTTC | CASSLGIVDRAEQYF
few | TRBJ2-3 | TRBV7-2 | - | TGTGCCAGCAGCTTAGGCGCCACCACAGATACGCAGTATTTT | CASSLGATTDTQYF
many | TRBJ1-4 | TRBV5-6 | - | TGTGCCAGCAGCTTATGGGGAGCCTATGAAAAACTGTTTTTT | CASSLWGAYEKLFF
many | TRBJ2-1 | TRBV7-2 | - | TGTGCCAGCAGCTACGACAGCTTCTACAATGAGCAGTTCTTC | CASSYDSFYNEQFF
- | TRBJ1-1 | TRBV7-2 | TRBD1 | TGTGCCAGCAGAACCGGACAGGGGGCGGGTACTGAAGCTTTCTTT | CASRTGQGAGTEAFF
- | TRBJ2-3 | TRBV6-1 | - | TGTGCCAGCAGTGTCCAGGGGGGCCTGGGAACAGATACGCAGTATTTT | CASSVQGGLGTDTQYF
many | TRBJ2-1 | TRBV7-2 | TRBD1 | TGTGCCAGCAGCTTACTAACAGGGGGCGTCCACAATGAGCAGTTCTTC | CASSLLTGGVHNEQFF
few | TRBJ2-1 | TRBV30 | - | TGTGCCTGGATGCCGGGACAGTACCAGCGGGCGCAGTTCTTC | CAWMPGQYQRAQFF
many | TRBJ2-1 | TRBV2 | - | TGTGCCAGCAGTCGACTCGACATTACTAGAGTTAATGAGCAGTTCTTC | CASSRLDITRVNEQFF
many | TRBJ2-2 | TRBV7-2 | - | TGTGCCAGCAGTTTGGCACGAACCGGGGAGCTGTTTTTT | CASSLARTGELFF